This T cell receptor (beta chain) is drawn from a study of OX40 agonist ivuxolimab in advanced cancers. On the study more broadly: Every 2 weeks, ivuxolimab was infused into the patients intravenously at between 0.01 and 10 mg/kg. It was permissible to have had prior anti-PD-1, anti-PD-L1 or anti-CTLA-4 therapy, and approximately 38% had some. Study-level points and caveats: In CD8+ T cells, expanded clones were on average more numerous than in CD4+. At 0.1 to 3.0 mg/kg, CD4+ and CD8+ blood T cells expanded clonally by week 6.

Germline V CDR1 and CDR2: MGHRA, YSYEKL. The V end lost 6 bases, the J end lost 3 bases, and 17 bases lay between the germline ends. CDR3 length: 15 amino acids. A note on this clone: Antigen specificity is unknown.

The data were produced by immunoSEQ multiplex PCR, yet TCRdb's version contains in-frame clones alone and is incomplete. Found here are about 70,000 clones, more than 75% of them singletons; the top ten hold 2% to 2.5%. The sequence was obtained from an adult with an advanced solid tumor such as melanoma, head and neck, liver or kidney cancer. This specimen was CD4+ or CD8+ T cells sorted from blood, taken in a trial of the OX40 agonist ivuxolimab. The gene calls are TRBV4-1 and TRBJ2-5; D is possibly TRBD1 (6 bases). CDR3 sequence reads: CASRPQFRGEETQYF. The CDR3 DNA reads as TGCGCCAGCAGGCCCCAATTCAGGGGCGAAGAGACCCAGTACTTC.